Presented here are 5 T cell receptor beta chains from one specimen sequenced in a study of blood T cell repertoires in COVID-19. Sequenced by immunoSEQ multiplex PCR; TCRdb stores in-frame clones only, minus some. The data contain some 55,000 clones, around 87% of them singletons. What was sequenced was peripheral blood. These TCRs come from a man between 60 and 70 years old with acute or convalescent COVID-19.

The V and J genes are TRBV18 and TRBJ1-3; D call uncertain. CDR1 KGHSH and CDR2 LQKENI come from the germline V gene. This CDR3 has 17 residues. Between the trimmed V and J ends, which lost 0 bases and 0 bases, there was a span of 12 bases. CDR3 residues: CASSPPSGRNSGNTIYF. CDR3 nucleotide sequence: TGTGCCAGCTCACCACCAAGTGGGCGCAACTCTGGAAACACCATATATTTT.

J is TRBJ1-6 and V is TRBV15, with D maybe TRBD1 (6 bases). The CDR3 has 20 residues. From germline, CDR1 is LNHNV and CDR2 YYDKDF (reference sequence). V was pared by 3 bases and J by 0 bases, with 21 bases between. CDR3 sequence: CATSSLRDTSPSSYNSPLHF. CDR3 DNA: TGTGCCACCAGCAGCCTTCGGGACACCAGCCCTAGCTCCTATAATTCACCCCTCCACTTT. Full variable domain (remainder filled in from reference TRBV15 and TRBJ1-6): DAMVIQNPRYQVTQFGKPVTLSCSQTLNHNVMYWYQQKSSQAPKLLFHYYDKDFNNEADTPDNFQSRRPNTSFCFLDIRSPGLGDTAMYLCATSSLRDTSPSSYNSPLHFGNGTRLTVT.

The chain recombines TRBV19 with TRBJ2-7, with TRBD1 matching 9 bases. Germline lookup yields CDR1 LNHDA and CDR2 SQIVND (reference sequence). The length of the CDR3 is 14 residues. With V trimmed by 6 bases and J by 6 bases, 9 bases remained unmatched. The CDR3 protein is CASRPGTGIGEQYF. The CDR3 bases are TGTGCCAGTAGACCCGGGACAGGGATTGGCGAGCAGTACTTC.

A single count supports this clone. V and J are TRBV30 and TRBJ1-2; TRBD1 matches 7 bases. V gave up 4 bases and J gave up 2 bases; unmatched junction bases: 4. The CDR3 length is 13 residues. Germline V lookup: CDR1 GTSNPN, CDR2 SVGIG (reference sequence). The CDR3 coding sequence is TGTGCCTGGAACCCGACAGGGAACTATGGCTACACCTTC. This encodes CAWNPTGNYGYTF.

The chain joins TRBV4-1 to TRBJ2-5; D is uncertain. V lost 1 base and J 2 bases, leaving 5 bases between the germline ends. The CDR3 runs 13 residues. Germline CDR1 reads MGHRA; CDR2 reads YSYEKL. Here the CDR3 reads CASSQVPQETQYF. CDR3 coding DNA: TGCGCCAGCAGCCAAGTCCCGCAAGAGACCCAGTACTTC.